A single sample is the source of the 29 T cell receptor beta chains below, sequenced in a study of Ad26.COV2.S vaccination and SARS-CoV-2 variants. Treatment specified: about 20 received Ad26.COV2.S at low or high dose, single or two shots; 5 received placebo; per-sample allocation not given. The samples date from day 63 after the first vaccine or placebo injection. TCRdb's table, derived via immunoSEQ multiplex PCR, lists solely in-frame clones and lacks some. The sample consists of some 320,000 clones, around 81% of them appearing once. The starting material was peripheral blood, obtained in a trial of Ad26.COV2.S vaccine versus placebo. The receptors shown here come from a person between 18 and 60 years old who received the Ad26.COV2.S COVID-19 vaccine or a placebo.

The CDR3 bases are TGTGCCCATTCATGGGCTAGCACAGATACGCAGTATTTT. It yields the protein CAHSWASTDTQYF. V is TRBV28 and J is TRBJ2-3; D ambiguous. The CDR3 is 13 amino acids. V lost 11 bases, J lost 0 bases, and 12 bases lay in between. CDR1 and CDR2 from the germline V gene are MDHEN and SYDVKM. Full variable domain (outside the CDR3, taken from reference TRBV28 and TRBJ2-3): DVKVTQSSRYLVKRTGEKVFLECVQDMDHENMFWYRQDPGLGLRLIYFSYDVKMKEKGDIPEGYSVSREKKERFSLILESASTNQTSMYLCAHSWASTDTQYFGPGTRLTVL.

The gene calls are TRBV27 and TRBJ2-7; D may correspond to TRBD1 or TRBD2 (6 bases each). This CDR3 spans 15 amino acids. CDR1 is MNHEY, CDR2 SMNVEV, per germline (reference sequence). V was pared by 6 bases and J by 0 bases, with 15 bases between. For the CDR3, the DNA is TGTGCCAGCAGCCCGGGAGACAGGACCTCCTACGAGCAGTACTTC. Amino acids: CASSPGDRTSYEQYF.

The chain joins TRBV5-1 to TRBJ2-7; D is unresolved. Germline CDR1 is SGHRS and CDR2 is YFSETQ. This CDR3 has 15 amino acids. V lost 4 bases to trimming and J lost 6 bases, with 20 bases between them. The CDR3 DNA reads as TGCGCCAGCAGCCCGTCCGGCTTAGGGAAGGGCGAGCAGTACTTC. This codes for CASSPSGLGKGEQYF.

The chain is built from TRBV12-3 or TRBV12-4 and TRBJ1-1; D might be TRBD1 (5 bases). The CDR3 runs to 13 residues. Deletions cut 6 bases from V and 5 bases from J, with 13 bases between. The CDR3 spells CASRGRRSTEAFF. The DNA of the CDR3 is TGTGCCAGCAGGGGACGGAGGTCGACTGAAGCTTTCTTT.

The chain joins TRBV9 to TRBJ1-5, with 9 nucleotides matching TRBD1. Germline V gene sequence: CDR1 SGDLS, CDR2 YYNGEE. The CDR3 length is 15 residues. The J segment lost 2 bases and the V segment lost 6 bases, leaving 6 bases of the junction unmatched. As DNA, the CDR3 is TGTGCCAGCAACATGGACAGGGGAGGCAATCAGCCCCAGCATTTT. Its protein is CASNMDRGGNQPQHF.

The chain is built from TRBV9 and TRBJ1-4; 7 nucleotides align to TRBD1. The germline V gene has CDR1 SGDLS and CDR2 YYNGEE. V was clipped by 3 bases and J by 6 bases; unmatched bases: 8. CDR3 length: 15 amino acids. The CDR3 sequence: CASSAGQAPYEKLFF. For the CDR3, the DNA is TGTGCCAGCAGCGCAGGACAGGCCCCCTATGAAAAACTGTTTTTT.

The chain recombines TRBV10-3 with TRBJ2-7, with D possibly being TRBD1 (5 bases). The CDR3 is 13 residues long. Trimming left V 5 bases short and J 7 bases short, with 15 bases between. From germline, CDR1 is ENHRY and CDR2 SYGVKD. The CDR3, as DNA: TGTGCCATCAGTTTAGACAGCTTTGGGGAGCAGTACTTC. Amino acids: CAISLDSFGEQYF.

The CDR3 here is CASSLIGGPTDTQYF. Here the CDR3 DNA reads TGTGCCAGCAGCTTGATAGGGGGGCCCACAGATACGCAGTATTTT. This chain uses TRBV7-3 with TRBJ2-3; either TRBD1 or TRBD2 may fit D (6 bases each). The CDR3 is made up of 15 amino acids. In germline, CDR1 is SGHTA, CDR2 FQGTGA. Trimming took off 3 bases at V and 2 bases at J, with 12 bases between the two ends. Filled out from reference TRBV7-3 and TRBJ2-3, the complete variable domain reads GAGVSQTPSNKVTEKGKYVELRCDPISGHTALYWYRQSLGQGPEFLIYFQGTGAADDSGLPNDRFFAVRPEGSVSTLKIQRTERGDSAVYLCASSLIGGPTDTQYFGPGTRLTVL.

This chain uses TRBV5-1 with TRBJ1-3, with 7 bases aligning to TRBD1. V was pared by 3 bases and J by 4 bases, with 4 bases of the junction left unmatched. The CDR3 runs 14 residues. Looked up from germline, CDR1 is SGHRS and CDR2 is YFSETQ. DNA of the CDR3: TGCGCCAGCAGCTCGACAGGGCCCGGAAACACCATATATTTT. Its protein product is CASSSTGPGNTIYF.

This rearrangement joins TRBV5-6 to TRBJ2-1; the D is unclear. This CDR3 is 12 amino acids long. Trimming cost V 5 bases and J 0 bases, with 3 bases left between them. Germline values: CDR1 SGHDT, CDR2 YYEEEE. The CDR3 region has the DNA TGTGCCAGCAGGTCCTCCTACAATGAGCAGTTCTTC. It codes for CASRSSYNEQFF.

V gene TRBV19 combines with J gene TRBJ2-2, with D tentatively TRBD1 or TRBD2 (5 bases each). This CDR3 region has 15 residues. Trimming left V 5 bases short and J 0 bases short, with 10 bases between. Germline V gene data show CDR1 as LNHDA and CDR2 as SQIVND (reference sequence). The CDR3 reads CASSRVGANTGELFF. The CDR3 DNA reads as TGTGCCAGTAGTCGGGTGGGGGCGAACACCGGGGAGCTGTTTTTT.

The rearrangement uses TRBV5-1 and TRBJ2-5; D gene uncertain. Trimming pared 0 bases from V and 5 bases from J, leaving 8 bases between. The CDR3 covers 13 residues. In germline, CDR1 is SGHRS, CDR2 YFSETQ. CDR3 amino acids: CASSLDSAETQYF. In nucleotides, the CDR3 is TGCGCCAGCAGCTTGGATTCTGCGGAGACCCAGTACTTC. The complete variable domain, with remaining parts taken from reference TRBV5-1 and TRBJ2-5, reads KAGVTQTPRYLIKTRGQQVTLSCSPISGHRSVSWYQQTPGQGLQFLFEYFSETQRNKGNFPGRFSGRQFSNSRSEMNVSTLELGDSALYLCASSLDSAETQYFGPGTRLLVL.

This clone occurred once. The CDR3 DNA is TGTGCCAGCAGCTTAACTAGCGGGGATTACAATGAGCAGTTCTTC. Its translation: CASSLTSGDYNEQFF. The chain employs TRBV3-1 (or the pseudogene TRBV3-2) and TRBJ2-1; 10 nucleotides line up with TRBD2. V was pared by 5 bases and J by 4 bases, with 5 bases of the junction left unmatched. There are 15 residues in the CDR3. Looked up from germline, CDR1 is LGHDT and CDR2 is YNNKEL (reference sequence).

The chain has TRBV4-2 and TRBJ1-1; TRBD1 matches at 7 bases. The CDR3 is made up of 16 amino acids. Per the germline V gene, CDR1 is LGHNA and CDR2 is YNFKEQ. Trimming took 4 bases from V and 1 from J; bases not matched to a gene: 9. CDR3 bases: TGTGCCAGCAGCCCAGGGGGGCCGCGGAGGAACACTGAAGCTTTCTTT. Protein: CASSPGGPRRNTEAFF.

V usage is TRBV9 and J usage is TRBJ1-4; unclear D gene. The germline gives CDR1 SGDLS, CDR2 YYNGEE. Trimming cost V 4 bases and J 4 bases, with 14 bases left between them. This CDR3 has 15 amino acids. The CDR3 bases are TGTGCCAGCAGCCCAGCGGGCCAAAATAATGAAAAACTGTTTTTT. Encoded protein: CASSPAGQNNEKLFF.

The V gene is TRBV7-9, the J gene TRBJ2-1, with 9 positions matching TRBD2. CDR1 is SEHNR, CDR2 FQNEAQ, per germline (reference sequence). Trimming took 7 bases from V and 8 from J; bases not matched to a gene: 6. The CDR3 is made up of 13 amino acids. CDR3: CASITSGLDEQFF. CDR3 DNA sequence: TGTGCCAGCATCACTAGCGGGCTGGATGAGCAGTTCTTC. The variable domain in full, completed from reference TRBV7-9 and TRBJ2-1, reads DTGVSQNPRHKITKRGQNVTFRCDPISEHNRLYWYRQTLGQGPEFLTYFQNEAQLEKSRLLSDRFSAERPKGSFSTLEIQRTEQGDSAMYLCASITSGLDEQFFGPGTRLTVL.

This chain uses TRBV4-2 with TRBJ2-2, with 7 nucleotides matching TRBD2. Germline assignment: CDR1 LGHNA and CDR2 YNFKEQ. This CDR3 has 17 residues. V dropped 2 bases and J dropped 9; count of bases not matched to a gene: 15. In DNA, the CDR3 is TGTGCCAGCAGCCAAAGCCCAGGACTAGTTTATAACTGGGAGCTGTTTTTT. Its translation is CASSQSPGLVYNWELFF.

With regard to this clone: Other nucleotide sequences from this sample produce the same CDR3. The CDR3 DNA reads as TGCGCCAGCAGCTTGGCCGGGGGGCAAGAGACCCAGTACTTC. It codes for CASSLAGGQETQYF. The V and J genes are TRBV5-1 and TRBJ2-5; 7 bases fit TRBD2. This CDR3 contains 14 residues. Germline CDR1 and CDR2: SGHRS and YFSETQ. V gave up 0 bases and J gave up 2 bases; unmatched junction bases: 1.

This clone was seen more than once but under ten times. The chain has TRBV7-8 and TRBJ2-2, with D perhaps TRBD2 (6 bases). Trimming stripped 6 bases from V and 2 bases from J, with 13 bases between. The CDR3 consists of 15 residues. CDR1 is SGHVS and CDR2 is FQNEAQ in the germline V gene. CDR3 sequence (DNA): TGTGCCAGCAGGGGGGGTCGGGGTAACACCGGGGAGCTGTTTTTT. Translating it yields CASRGGRGNTGELFF.

The chain joins TRBV11-3 to TRBJ2-1; a possible D gene is TRBD2 (6 bases). The CDR3 runs to 14 residues. In germline, CDR1 is SGHNT, CDR2 YENEEA. The V and J ends lost 5 bases and 4 bases respectively, with 12 bases between them. CDR3 nucleotide sequence: TGTGCCAGCAGCAGTCGAGGAGGGTACAATGAGCAGTTCTTC. Its protein product is CASSSRGGYNEQFF.

In its sample, this clone was seen once. The V and J genes are TRBV4-1 and TRBJ2-7, with D perhaps TRBD2 (6 bases). Germline V gene sequence: CDR1 MGHRA, CDR2 YSYEKL. Deletions cut 4 bases from V and 5 bases from J, with 21 bases between. There are 16 residues in the CDR3. The CDR3 nucleotides read TGCGCCAGCAGCCGGGGAGGTAGCTTATCCATCCACGAGCAGTACTTC. Translating gives CASSRGGSLSIHEQYF.

The chain has TRBV28 and TRBJ1-5, with D tentatively TRBD1 (5 bases). The length of the CDR3 is 14 residues. Trimming stripped 6 bases from V and 4 bases from J, with 13 bases between. In germline, CDR1 is MDHEN, CDR2 SYDVKM. CDR3 DNA: TGTGCCAGCAGAATGAGGGGATTTAATCAGCCCCAGCATTTT. Protein sequence: CASRMRGFNQPQHF.

A single count supports this clone. The V call is TRBV2, the J call TRBJ1-3; D remains ambiguous. The V end lost 2 bases, the J end lost 0 bases, and 11 bases lay between the germline ends. The CDR3 spans 16 residues. CDR1 is SNHLY, CDR2 FYNNEI, per germline. The CDR3 is CASSERRFSSGNTIYF. The CDR3 DNA is TGTGCCAGCAGTGAACGCAGGTTCTCCTCTGGAAACACCATATATTTT.

This clone was observed a handful of times. V is TRBV6-5 and J is TRBJ1-1, with 10 bases aligning to TRBD1. The CDR3 length is 15 residues. In germline, CDR1 is MNHEY, CDR2 SVGAGI. J gave up 6 bases and V 6 bases, and 10 bases lay outside the gene matches. The DNA of the CDR3 is TGTGCCAGCAGAGTAGACAGGGGGCGAGGAGCTGAAGCTTTCTTT. It translates to CASRVDRGRGAEAFF.

V usage is TRBV15 and J usage is TRBJ1-2; D gene ambiguous. Between the trimmed V and J ends, which lost 0 bases and 4 bases, there was a span of 9 bases. From germline, CDR1 is LNHNV and CDR2 YYDKDF (reference sequence). The CDR3 is 14 residues long. DNA for the CDR3: TGTGCCACCAGCAGAGATCTCACGTCCTATGGCTACACCTTC. Translating it yields CATSRDLTSYGYTF.

The chain has TRBV28 and TRBJ2-7; TRBD1 is a possible D gene (5 bases). The V gene lost 6 bases and the J gene lost 0 bases, with 12 bases spanning the gap. Germline CDR1 is MDHEN and CDR2 is SYDVKM. The CDR3 has 14 amino acids. The chain's CDR3 is CASSQGAYSYEQYF. CDR3 nucleotide sequence: TGTGCCAGCAGCCAAGGGGCCTACTCCTACGAGCAGTACTTC.

The chain combines TRBV6-5 with TRBJ2-3; D remains ambiguous. The CDR3 loop spans 13 amino acids. Per the germline V gene, CDR1 is MNHEY and CDR2 is SVGAGI. Trimming stripped 0 bases from V and 4 bases from J, with 5 bases between. The CDR3 region has the DNA TGTGCCAGCAGTTACTCCATTGCAGATACGCAGTATTTT. Translation gives CASSYSIADTQYF.

The V and J genes are TRBV11-3 and TRBJ2-3, with a weak D call TRBD1 (6 bases). The CDR3 covers 15 residues. The V and J ends lost 0 bases and 2 bases respectively, with 9 bases between them. From germline, CDR1 is SGHNT and CDR2 YENEEA. The CDR3: CASSLDGQNTDTQYF. In nucleotides, the CDR3 is TGTGCCAGCAGCTTAGACGGACAGAACACAGATACGCAGTATTTT.

The CDR3 DNA follows: TGTGCCAGCAGTATCGCTGACAGGGAGGAAGCTTTCTTT. Its protein product is CASSIADREEAFF. The V gene is TRBV28, the J gene TRBJ1-1, with 7 bases identical to TRBD1. Germline V gene sequence: CDR1 MDHEN, CDR2 SYDVKM. The length of the CDR3 is 13 residues. Trimming cost V 5 bases and J 8 bases; bases outside gene matches: 8. Full variable domain (missing parts from reference TRBV28 and TRBJ1-1): DVKVTQSSRYLVKRTGEKVFLECVQDMDHENMFWYRQDPGLGLRLIYFSYDVKMKEKGDIPEGYSVSREKKERFSLILESASTNQTSMYLCASSIADREEAFFGQGTRLTVV.